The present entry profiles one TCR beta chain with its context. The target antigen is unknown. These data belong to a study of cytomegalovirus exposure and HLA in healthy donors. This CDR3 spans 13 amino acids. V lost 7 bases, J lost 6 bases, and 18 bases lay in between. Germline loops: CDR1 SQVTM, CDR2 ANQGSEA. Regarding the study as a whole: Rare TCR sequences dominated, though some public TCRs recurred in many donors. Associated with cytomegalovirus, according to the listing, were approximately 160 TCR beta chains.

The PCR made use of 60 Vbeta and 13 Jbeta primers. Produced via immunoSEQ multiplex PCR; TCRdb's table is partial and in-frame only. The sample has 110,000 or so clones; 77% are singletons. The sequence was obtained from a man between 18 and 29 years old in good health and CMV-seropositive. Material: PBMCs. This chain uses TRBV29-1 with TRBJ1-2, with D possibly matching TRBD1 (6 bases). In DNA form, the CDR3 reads TGCAGCGGGGCGACCACAGGGTCCAATGGCTACACCTTC. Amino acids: CSGATTGSNGYTF. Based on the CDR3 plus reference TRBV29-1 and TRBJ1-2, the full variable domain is SAVISQKPSRDICQRGTSLTIQCQVDSQVTMMFWYRQQPGQSLTLIATANQGSEATYESGFVIDKFPISRPNLTFSTLTVSNMSPEDSSIYLCSGATTGSNGYTFGSGTRLTVV.